The entry below gives a single T cell receptor beta chain sequence along with its context. J lost 4 bases, V lost 1 base, and 9 bases had no gene match. Germline V gives CDR1 GTSNPN, CDR2 SVGIG (reference sequence). The CDR3 is 15 residues long. Per the study methods: Counts of nucleated cells, estimated from reference gene primer amplification, were obtained. Method: immunoSEQ multiplex PCR; TCRdb's copy keeps in-frame clones and lacks some. The D gene and trimming were derived from the DNA, and the V and J assignments and clone size from that table. The table has some 47,000 clones, approximately 83% seen once. The data were taken from a study of blood T cell repertoires in COVID-19. As for the study in general: Sites in the United States, Italy and Spain provided acute and convalescent COVID-19 samples. T cells, B-cell-depleted T cells, or PBMCs provided the cDNA or gDNA that served as material.

This TCR came from a woman older than 75 with acute or convalescent COVID-19. Sequencing was carried out using peripheral blood. J is TRBJ1-2 and V is TRBV30, with 7 bases matching TRBD1. For the CDR3, the DNA is TGTGCCTGGAGTGAAACCTCACAGGGGATCTATGGCTACACCTTC. It is translated as CAWSETSQGIYGYTF.